The entry below describes one T cell receptor (beta chain). What it binds is unknown. The sample belongs to a study of cytomegalovirus exposure and HLA in healthy donors. The ends were cut back, 6 bases at V and 0 bases at J, with 15 bases in the middle. Germline V gene sequence: CDR1 MNHEY, CDR2 SMNVEV (reference sequence). This CDR3 comprises 16 residues. Overall study findings and caveats: Some V segments, TRBV6-2 and TRBV6-3 among them, were indistinguishable and were therefore excluded.

With 60 Vbeta and 13 Jbeta primers, the PCR was carried out. As processed by the authors: A follow-up analysis tallied about 80 million unique TCR beta chains, roughly 10 million shared. TCRdb keeps only in-frame clones here, not all; method: immunoSEQ multiplex PCR. The DNA gave D and trimming, while V, J and clone size come from that table. The profile shows approximately 160,000 clones, 68% of them singletons. The sequenced material came from PBMCs. The TCR originated in a man aged 45-65 years in good health and CMV-seronegative. V and J are TRBV27 and TRBJ2-1; D call uncertain. The CDR3, as DNA: TGTGCCAGCAGCCCCCGCGGATCGAACTCCTACAATGAGCAGTTCTTC. This encodes CASSPRGSNSYNEQFF.